The 3 T cell receptor beta chains below come from one sample, sequenced in a study of blood T cell repertoires in COVID-19. Assay: immunoSEQ multiplex PCR; the TCRdb copy retains only in-frame clones and omits some. The sample lists 150,000 or so clones, roughly 84% occurring once. Sequencing input: peripheral blood. Receptors were obtained from a man in his 60s who had recovered from COVID-19.

A few counts support this clone. In DNA form, the CDR3 reads TGTGCCAGCAGCTTAGGGGCAGGGGGCCTCTATGGCTACACCTTC. Protein sequence: CASSLGAGGLYGYTF. The chain employs TRBV11-2 and TRBJ1-2; 8 bases are shared with TRBD1. J was trimmed by 4 bases and V by 1 base; bases with no gene match: 5. In germline, CDR1 is SGHAT, CDR2 FQNNGV. The CDR3 length is 15 residues.

The gene calls are TRBV24-1 and TRBJ1-5; D is possibly TRBD1 (5 bases). The CDR3 is made up of 14 amino acids. The V end lost 3 bases, the J end lost 5 bases, and 10 bases lay between the germline ends. Looked up from germline, CDR1 is KGHDR and CDR2 is SFDVKD. CDR3 in amino acids: CATSDPGVDQPQHF. The CDR3 DNA is TGTGCCACCAGTGATCCGGGGGTCGATCAGCCCCAGCATTTT.

The chain couples TRBV7-6 to TRBJ1-3; D is perhaps TRBD1 (5 bases). This CDR3 has 16 amino acids. Germline assignment: CDR1 SGHVS and CDR2 FNYEAQ. The germline V and J ends were trimmed by 1 base and 1 base, with 11 bases remaining between them. The DNA for the CDR3 is TGTGCCAGCAGCTTAGGTCGGGCAGGGTCTGGAAACACCATATATTTT. Encoded protein: CASSLGRAGSGNTIYF. Full variable domain (missing parts from reference TRBV7-6 and TRBJ1-3): GAGVSQSPRYKVTKRGQDVALRCDPISGHVSLYWYRQALGQGPEFLTYFNYEAQQDKSGLPNDRFSAERPEGSISTLTIQRTEQRDSAMYRCASSLGRAGSGNTIYFGEGSWLTVV.